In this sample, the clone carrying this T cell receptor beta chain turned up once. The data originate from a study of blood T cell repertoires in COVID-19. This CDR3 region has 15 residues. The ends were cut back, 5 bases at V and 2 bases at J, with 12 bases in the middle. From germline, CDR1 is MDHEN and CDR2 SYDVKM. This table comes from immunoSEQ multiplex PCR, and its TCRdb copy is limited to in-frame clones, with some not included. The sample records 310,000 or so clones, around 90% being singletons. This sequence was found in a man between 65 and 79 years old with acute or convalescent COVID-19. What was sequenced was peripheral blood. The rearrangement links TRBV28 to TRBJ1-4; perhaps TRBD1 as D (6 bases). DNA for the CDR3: TGTGCCAGCAGTCCCTCTAGGGGGACTAATGAAAAACTGTTTTTT. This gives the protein CASSPSRGTNEKLFF.